The rows below give T cell receptor beta chains drawn from one sample of a study of T cell responses to AZD1222 COVID-19 vaccine. Libraries were prepared by immunoSEQ multiplex PCR; TCRdb keeps only in-frame clonotypes and omits some of them. The sample holds about 120,000 clones, more than 85% seen once. The starting material was peripheral blood, obtained 28 days after the second AZD1222 dose. These receptors all stem from an adult who received the AZD1222 COVID-19 vaccine. Each CDR3 is given with its conserved first and last residue. The order of the fields is D gene, clone size, CDR3 length, J gene, V gene, CDR3 DNA, CDR3 protein. D genes are given only for firm matches. Clone size is given for some rows only: seen once, a few or many times, or a class if the clone is expanded.

D gene: TRBD1; clone size: .; CDR3 length: 14; J gene: TRBJ1-3; V gene: TRBV28; CDR3 DNA: TGTGCCAGCAGTTTGAAGGGACAGCGGGTCACCATATATTTT; CDR3 protein: CASSLKGQRVTIYF
D gene: TRBD1; clone size: once; CDR3 length: 18; J gene: TRBJ1-1; V gene: TRBV9; CDR3 DNA: TGTGCCAGCAGCGTAGAGGGACAGGGGGTGAGTAGGATCACTGAAGCTTTCTTT; CDR3 protein: CASSVEGQGVSRITEAFF
D gene: .; clone size: .; CDR3 length: 14; J gene: TRBJ1-4; V gene: TRBV9; CDR3 DNA: TGTGCCAGCAGCTTTGGACCGGGAAATGAAAAACTGTTTTTT; CDR3 protein: CASSFGPGNEKLFF
D gene: TRBD2; clone size: .; CDR3 length: 14; J gene: TRBJ2-7; V gene: TRBV3-1/TRBV3-2; CDR3 DNA: TGTGCCAGCAGCCGAGCTAGCGGTACCTACGAGCAGTACTTC; CDR3 protein: CASSRASGTYEQYF
D gene: .; clone size: .; CDR3 length: 14; J gene: TRBJ1-6; V gene: TRBV30; CDR3 DNA: TGTGCCTGGAGTAGCTGGACATACGATTCACCCCTCCACTTT; CDR3 protein: CAWSSWTYDSPLHF
D gene: .; clone size: once; CDR3 length: 13; J gene: TRBJ1-2; V gene: TRBV5-1; CDR3 DNA: TGCGCCAGCAGCTTGGCTCAGGGATATGGCTACACCTTC; CDR3 protein: CASSLAQGYGYTF
D gene: .; clone size: .; CDR3 length: 16; J gene: TRBJ2-1; V gene: TRBV9; CDR3 DNA: TGTGCCAGCAGCTTACCCGCAGAAAGCTCCTACAATGAGCAGTTCTTC; CDR3 protein: CASSLPAESSYNEQFF
D gene: TRBD1; clone size: .; CDR3 length: 14; J gene: TRBJ1-4; V gene: TRBV7-8; CDR3 DNA: TGTGCCAGCAGCCCCGACAGGGGAATCATTGAACTGTTTTTT; CDR3 protein: CASSPDRGIIELFF
D gene: .; clone size: .; CDR3 length: 15; J gene: TRBJ1-5; V gene: TRBV30; CDR3 DNA: TGTGCCGCCACCCACCGGGGGGGAAGCAATCAGCCCCAGCATTTT; CDR3 protein: CAATHRGGSNQPQHF
D gene: .; clone size: .; CDR3 length: 15; J gene: TRBJ2-7; V gene: TRBV29-1; CDR3 DNA: TGCAGCGTTGAATTGGGGGCCGGAGGCTCCTACGAGCAGTACTTC; CDR3 protein: CSVELGAGGSYEQYF
D gene: .; clone size: few; CDR3 length: 15; J gene: TRBJ2-7; V gene: TRBV6-1; CDR3 DNA: TGTGCCAGCAGTGACCCCCTATTCCTTCCCTACGAGCAGTACTTC; CDR3 protein: CASSDPLFLPYEQYF
D gene: TRBD1; clone size: .; CDR3 length: 16; J gene: TRBJ1-2; V gene: TRBV12-5; CDR3 DNA: TGTGCTAGTGGTTCCTCCTCCGGGACAGTCCTGTATGGCTACACCTTC; CDR3 protein: CASGSSSGTVLYGYTF
D gene: TRBD1; clone size: .; CDR3 length: 15; J gene: TRBJ2-1; V gene: TRBV11-3; CDR3 DNA: TGTGCCAGCAGTCAAGACAGGGGTAAGAACAATGAGCAGTTCTTC; CDR3 protein: CASSQDRGKNNEQFF
D gene: .; clone size: .; CDR3 length: 14; J gene: TRBJ1-6; V gene: TRBV5-1; CDR3 DNA: TGCGCCAGCAGCTTGGGAGGGACTAATTCACCCCTCCACTTT; CDR3 protein: CASSLGGTNSPLHF
D gene: .; clone size: .; CDR3 length: 11; J gene: TRBJ2-7; V gene: TRBV12-3/TRBV12-4; CDR3 DNA: TGTGCCAGCAGACGAAACTACGAGCAGTACTTC; CDR3 protein: CASRRNYEQYF
D gene: .; clone size: .; CDR3 length: 11; J gene: TRBJ1-4; V gene: TRBV30; CDR3 DNA: TGTGCCTGGAGGCAGGGTGAGAAACTGTTTTTT; CDR3 protein: CAWRQGEKLFF
D gene: .; clone size: .; CDR3 length: 14; J gene: TRBJ2-2; V gene: TRBV28; CDR3 DNA: TGTGCCAGCAGTTTGACTAGTTTGGCCGGGGAGCTGTTTTTT; CDR3 protein: CASSLTSLAGELFF
D gene: TRBD1; clone size: once; CDR3 length: 15; J gene: TRBJ1-5; V gene: TRBV9; CDR3 DNA: TGTGCCAGCAGCAGCGGGGGACAGCATAATCAGCCCCAGCATTTT; CDR3 protein: CASSSGGQHNQPQHF
D gene: TRBD1; clone size: .; CDR3 length: 13; J gene: TRBJ1-2; V gene: TRBV6-5; CDR3 DNA: TGTGCCAGCAGTCGACAGGGAAACTATGGCTACACCTTC; CDR3 protein: CASSRQGNYGYTF
D gene: .; clone size: .; CDR3 length: 12; J gene: TRBJ1-5; V gene: TRBV9; CDR3 DNA: TGTGCCAGCAGCGTAGGGGTGGGGCCCCAGCATTTT; CDR3 protein: CASSVGVGPQHF
D gene: .; clone size: .; CDR3 length: 13; J gene: TRBJ2-3; V gene: TRBV5-4; CDR3 DNA: TGTGCCAGCAGCGGTGACCCCACAGATACGCAGTATTTT; CDR3 protein: CASSGDPTDTQYF
D gene: TRBD1; clone size: .; CDR3 length: 14; J gene: TRBJ1-2; V gene: TRBV18; CDR3 DNA: TGTGCCAGCTCACCAACGGGACAGGGGCCTGGCTACACCTTC; CDR3 protein: CASSPTGQGPGYTF
D gene: .; clone size: few; CDR3 length: 14; J gene: TRBJ2-1; V gene: TRBV19; CDR3 DNA: TGTGCCAGTAACCCCAAGGGATCCTACAATGAGCAGTTCTTC; CDR3 protein: CASNPKGSYNEQFF
D gene: .; clone size: .; CDR3 length: 15; J gene: TRBJ2-1; V gene: TRBV7-2; CDR3 DNA: TGTGCCAGCAGCTCGAGACCCGCCTTGGGTGGTGAGCAGTTCTTC; CDR3 protein: CASSSRPALGGEQFF
D gene: .; clone size: .; CDR3 length: 12; J gene: TRBJ2-7; V gene: TRBV5-1; CDR3 DNA: TGCGCCAGCAGCTTGGGCAGGGACGAGCAGTACTTC; CDR3 protein: CASSLGRDEQYF
D gene: .; clone size: .; CDR3 length: 13; J gene: TRBJ2-1; V gene: TRBV29-1; CDR3 DNA: TGCAGCGTTGAATCGGGTCTGGGTAATGAGCAGTTCTTC; CDR3 protein: CSVESGLGNEQFF
D gene: .; clone size: .; CDR3 length: 15; J gene: TRBJ1-2; V gene: TRBV19; CDR3 DNA: TGTGCCAGTAGTATTTGGAGCTCCTCTAACTATGGCTACACCTTC; CDR3 protein: CASSIWSSSNYGYTF
D gene: .; clone size: few; CDR3 length: 14; J gene: TRBJ1-2; V gene: TRBV5-1; CDR3 DNA: TGCGCCAGCAGCTTGGAACATTCAAACTATGGCTACACCTTC; CDR3 protein: CASSLEHSNYGYTF
D gene: .; clone size: .; CDR3 length: 16; J gene: TRBJ2-1; V gene: TRBV24-1; CDR3 DNA: TGTGCCACCAGTGACCCTGGACAGAGGGGCGACAATGAGCAGTTCTTC; CDR3 protein: CATSDPGQRGDNEQFF
D gene: .; clone size: .; CDR3 length: 15; J gene: TRBJ1-6; V gene: TRBV7-9; CDR3 DNA: TGTGCCAGCAGCTTAGAGACAGTGTTGAATTCACCCCTCCACTTT; CDR3 protein: CASSLETVLNSPLHF
D gene: TRBD1; clone size: .; CDR3 length: 14; J gene: TRBJ2-7; V gene: TRBV19; CDR3 DNA: TGTGCCAGTAGTATCACCGGGACAGGGGGGCAGCAGTACTTC; CDR3 protein: CASSITGTGGQQYF
D gene: .; clone size: .; CDR3 length: 13; J gene: TRBJ2-7; V gene: TRBV15; CDR3 DNA: TGTGCCACCAGCAGAGATCCAGGGGACGAGCAGTACTTC; CDR3 protein: CATSRDPGDEQYF
D gene: TRBD2; clone size: .; CDR3 length: 16; J gene: TRBJ2-1; V gene: TRBV18; CDR3 DNA: TGTGCCAGCTCATCCGCGCGGAGCGGGGGGGCCAATGAGCAGTTCTTC; CDR3 protein: CASSSARSGGANEQFF